This T cell receptor beta chain was found in a study of blood T cell repertoires in COVID-19. As handled by the study authors: Amplification of reference gene primers provided the estimated nucleated cell counts. Measured with immunoSEQ multiplex PCR; TCRdb has only the in-frame clones, and not every one. From that table come the V and J calls and clone size; the DNA was used to work out D and trimming. The repertoire holds under 200,000 clones, with around four fifths as singletons. Looked up from germline, CDR1 is MNHEY and CDR2 is SMNVEV (reference sequence). This CDR3 has 14 residues. Trimming removed 4 bases at V and 2 bases at J, with 10 bases between. The study assigned cohorts using participant-reported clinical history.

The specimen sequenced was PBMCs or T cells enriched from blood (not recorded which). The sequence derives from a woman aged 45-65 years in a cohort exposed to, infected with or recovered from COVID-19 (not recorded which). V is TRBV27 and J is TRBJ2-3, with a weak D call TRBD1 (5 bases). The CDR3 bases are TGTGCCAGCAGTTCAGGCAGGGTCACAGATACGCAGTATTTT. Amino acids: CASSSGRVTDTQYF.